This TCR beta chain was identified in a study of siplizumab effects on memory and regulatory T cells. This clone was recorded once. Its antigen is unidentified. Here immunoSEQ multiplex PCR was the method, and the copy in TCRdb shows in-frame clones only, minus some. This table holds just over 50,000 clones, around 97% found once. Study results and caveats: Apparently more diverse than memory cells, naive T cells also seemed major alloresponse contributors. The suppressive capacity of proliferating Tregs from siplizumab cultures remained unconfirmed.

There are 14 residues in the CDR3. V dropped 4 bases and J dropped 3 bases, with 10 bases sitting between them. Germline-derived CDR1 and CDR2 are SGHNT and YYREEE (reference sequence). The rearrangement links TRBV5-4 to TRBJ2-2; D unresolved. The sequence came from a human donor in good health. What was sequenced was naive CD4+ T cells sorted from blood. In nucleotides, the CDR3 is TGTGCCAGCAGCCCCCGGCTAGACACCGGGGAGCTGTTTTTT. Translation: CASSPRLDTGELFF.